This T cell receptor (beta chain) was sequenced in a study of blood T cell repertoires in COVID-19. Study information: Researchers got acute and convalescent COVID-19 samples from the United States, Italy and Spain. Nucleic acid was either cDNA or gDNA, and it came from T cells, B-cell-depleted T cells, or PBMCs.

V lost 6 bases, J lost 5 bases, and 6 bases stayed unmatched. This CDR3 has 13 residues. CDR1 and CDR2 (germline): MNHEY, SMNVEV (reference sequence). Sequenced by immunoSEQ multiplex PCR; TCRdb stores in-frame clones only, minus some. This sample has 95,000 to 120,000 clones, with 80% to 90% found just once. This chain connects TRBV27 to TRBJ2-7, with 8 nucleotides matching TRBD1. Sequenced: peripheral blood. The sequence was obtained from a woman in her forties or fifties with acute or convalescent COVID-19. CDR3 in amino acids: CASRKQGENEQYF. Here the CDR3 DNA reads TGTGCCAGCAGAAAACAGGGGGAAAACGAGCAGTACTTC.